The 27 T cell receptor beta chains given below trace back to one sample, sequenced in a study of T cell responses to AZD1222 COVID-19 vaccine. The repertoire was sequenced with immunoSEQ multiplex PCR; TCRdb's copy has only in-frame clones and lacks some. The repertoire has about 120,000 clones, 88% of them found once; the top ten carry about 2.4%. The sample here was peripheral blood, taken on day 0 of AZD1222 vaccination. These receptors were collected from an adult in good health.

The V and J genes are TRBV19 and TRBJ2-7; unclear D gene. V was shortened by 5 bases and J by 1 base, with 9 bases between the two germline ends. Germline V lookup: CDR1 LNHDA, CDR2 SQIVND (reference sequence). The CDR3 contains 13 residues. The CDR3 bases are TGTGCCAGTAGTGGGCTGGTGTCCTACGAGCAGTACTTC. It encodes CASSGLVSYEQYF.

For the CDR3, the DNA is TGTGCCAGCAGTCCCGGGGCAACTAATGAAAAACTGTTTTTT. Translated, it gives CASSPGATNEKLFF. The genes are TRBV28 and TRBJ1-4; D remains ambiguous. In germline, CDR1 is MDHEN, CDR2 SYDVKM. V lost 5 bases, J lost 0 bases, and 7 bases lay in between. This CDR3 has 14 residues.

This chain joins TRBV28 and TRBJ1-2; the D is unclear. V lost 6 bases and J 4 bases, leaving 15 bases between the germline ends. The CDR3 length is 14 residues. CDR1 MDHEN and CDR2 SYDVKM come from the germline V gene. CDR3 sequence reads: CASRPSGVGYGYTF. CDR3 sequence (DNA): TGTGCCAGCAGGCCTTCCGGGGTCGGCTATGGCTACACCTTC.

The chain combines TRBV27 with TRBJ1-2, with D perhaps matching TRBD1 (5 bases). The CDR3 sequence is 13 residues long. The V end was cut by 6 bases, the J end by 0 bases, with 8 bases between. Germline values: CDR1 MNHEY, CDR2 SMNVEV (reference sequence). The CDR3 nucleotides read TGTGCCAGCAGGGAGACAGCTAACTATGGCTACACCTTC. It encodes CASRETANYGYTF.

This clone was seen more than once but under ten times. The rearrangement uses TRBV2 and TRBJ1-6; 10 nucleotides match TRBD1. Germline values: CDR1 SNHLY, CDR2 FYNNEI. Trimming cost V 6 bases and J 9 bases; bases outside gene matches: 2. The CDR3 totals 13 residues. The CDR3 bases are TGTGCCAGCAGGGGGACAGGGGTTTCACCCCTCCACTTT. It encodes CASRGTGVSPLHF. Looking up the rest from reference TRBV2 and TRBJ1-6 gives the full variable domain: EPEVTQTPSHQVTQMGQEVILRCVPISNHLYFYWYRQILGQKVEFLVSFYNNEISEKSEIFDDQFSVERPDGSNFTLKIRSTKLEDSAMYFCASRGTGVSPLHFGNGTRLTVT.

The gene calls are TRBV6-1 and TRBJ1-4, with unresolved D. Germline V lookup: CDR1 MNHNS, CDR2 SASEGT. V dropped 2 bases and J dropped 3 bases, with 10 bases sitting between them. The CDR3 loop spans 15 amino acids. The CDR3 sequence is CASSERRSANEKLFF. CDR3 nucleotide sequence: TGTGCCAGCAGTGAAAGAAGGAGCGCTAATGAAAAACTGTTTTTT.

The chain uses TRBV30 and TRBJ1-1, with 7 bases lining up with TRBD1. This CDR3 is built from 13 residues. V lost 5 bases and J lost 1; bases outside the gene matches: 4. CDR1 GTSNPN and CDR2 SVGIG come from the germline V gene (reference sequence). CDR3 nucleotides: TGTGCCTGGCGACAGGGCGGGAACACTGAAGCTTTCTTT. Translating it yields CAWRQGGNTEAFF.

This rearrangement joins TRBV19 to TRBJ2-3; 8 bases align to TRBD1. The CDR3 totals 17 residues. The V gene end was trimmed by 6 bases and the J gene end by 2 bases; junction bases not matched to a gene: 13. Germline values: CDR1 LNHDA, CDR2 SQIVND (reference sequence). CDR3 nucleotides: TGTGCCAGTAGCGGTTCGGCCGGGACAGGACTCACAGATACGCAGTATTTT. Its translation is CASSGSAGTGLTDTQYF.

This clone was observed a handful of times. The gene calls are TRBV5-1 and TRBJ2-7, with 10 nucleotides matching TRBD1. Germline CDR1 is SGHRS and CDR2 is YFSETQ. The trim removed 0 bases at V and 5 bases at J, leaving 8 bases unmatched. This CDR3 has 16 residues. The CDR3: CASSLAWTGGVDEQYF. The CDR3 coding sequence is TGCGCCAGCAGCTTGGCTTGGACAGGGGGAGTGGACGAGCAGTACTTC.

The J gene is TRBJ2-5, the V gene TRBV5-1; D is perhaps TRBD1 (6 bases). Trimming cost V 2 bases and J 4 bases, with 12 bases left between them. Germline-derived CDR1 and CDR2 are SGHRS and YFSETQ. This CDR3 contains 14 residues. The CDR3 reads CASSLEGVRETQYF. Written as DNA, the CDR3 is TGCGCCAGCAGCTTAGAGGGGGTAAGAGAGACCCAGTACTTC.

The J gene is TRBJ2-2, the V gene TRBV28, with 7 bases that match TRBD1. The CDR3 totals 15 residues. V shed 7 bases and J 0 bases; nucleotides not matched to a gene: 5. In germline, CDR1 is MDHEN, CDR2 SYDVKM. CDR3 amino acids: CASIFTGANTGELFF. The CDR3 DNA is TGTGCCAGCATCTTTACAGGGGCGAACACCGGGGAGCTGTTTTTT.

V usage is TRBV29-1 and J usage is TRBJ2-3, with 8 bases aligning to TRBD2. The CDR3 extends over 14 amino acids. Per the germline V gene, CDR1 is SQVTM and CDR2 is ANQGSEA. V lost 4 bases, J lost 3 bases, and 6 bases stayed unmatched. The DNA of the CDR3 is TGCAGCGTTGCAGCGGCGGGAGGTACAGATACGCAGTATTTT. Protein sequence: CSVAAAGGTDTQYF.

This chain uses TRBV28 with TRBJ1-5; 8 nucleotides align to TRBD1. The CDR3 is 15 residues long. CDR1 MDHEN and CDR2 SYDVKM come from the germline V gene. Losses at the gene ends were 5 bases for V and 6 bases for J; bases not matched to a gene: 9. The DNA of the CDR3 is TGTGCCAGCAGTCTCGCCGGGACAGGAGGTCAGCCCCAGCATTTT. Translation gives CASSLAGTGGQPQHF. Variable domain in full (rest from reference TRBV28 and TRBJ1-5): DVKVTQSSRYLVKRTGEKVFLECVQDMDHENMFWYRQDPGLGLRLIYFSYDVKMKEKGDIPEGYSVSREKKERFSLILESASTNQTSMYLCASSLAGTGGQPQHFGDGTRLSIL.

This rearrangement joins TRBV6-5 to TRBJ1-5, with D hard to call. The CDR3 loop spans 15 amino acids. The V and J ends lost 10 bases and 0 bases respectively, with 16 bases between them. Germline CDR1 is MNHEY and CDR2 is SVGAGI. CDR3 region: CATRSEGNSNQPQHF. CDR3 nucleotide sequence: TGTGCCACCCGGTCCGAGGGAAATAGCAATCAGCCCCAGCATTTT.

The chain employs TRBV28 and TRBJ1-6; no clear D. In germline, CDR1 is MDHEN, CDR2 SYDVKM. The CDR3 is 17 residues long. V lost 4 bases, J lost 0 bases, and 13 bases lay in between. The CDR3 sequence is CASSSPPGSSYNSPLHF. The CDR3, as DNA: TGTGCCAGCAGTTCCCCTCCGGGGAGCTCCTATAATTCACCCCTCCACTTT.

V usage is TRBV2 and J usage is TRBJ1-1; D unresolved. The CDR3 spans 13 residues. V was shortened by 7 bases and J by 1 base, with 10 bases between the two germline ends. CDR1 is SNHLY and CDR2 is FYNNEI in the germline V gene. CDR3 sequence: CASILEQNTEAFF. For the CDR3, the DNA is TGTGCCAGCATCCTGGAACAGAACACTGAAGCTTTCTTT.

In its sample, this clone was seen a few times. The CDR3 protein is CASSQAVDGTDTQYF. CDR3 sequence (DNA): TGTGCCAGCAGCCAAGCGGTGGATGGCACAGATACGCAGTATTTT. The chain combines TRBV3-1 (or the pseudogene TRBV3-2) with TRBJ2-3; D remains ambiguous. This CDR3 spans 15 amino acids. V dropped 1 base and J dropped 1 base, with 9 bases sitting between them. Germline V gene lookup returns CDR1 LGHDT and CDR2 YNNKEL (reference sequence).

This clone was recorded once. V and J are TRBV10-3 and TRBJ2-2; 7 bases align to TRBD1. J lost 2 bases, V lost 6 bases, and 6 bases had no gene match. Per the germline V gene, CDR1 is ENHRY and CDR2 is SYGVKD. This CDR3 is 15 amino acids long. The CDR3 reads CAIRTGSTNTGELFF. The CDR3 bases are TGTGCCATCAGGACAGGGAGCACAAACACCGGGGAGCTGTTTTTT.

This chain uses TRBV6-5 with TRBJ2-7; 8 positions match TRBD1. With V trimmed by 7 bases and J by 1 base, 6 bases remained unmatched. Germline CDR1 is MNHEY and CDR2 is SVGAGI. The CDR3 runs 14 residues. The CDR3 spells CASIRTGISYEQYF. The CDR3 DNA follows: TGTGCCAGCATTAGGACAGGGATATCCTACGAGCAGTACTTC.

This clone has only a few counts. The same CDR3 is also encoded by other DNA sequences in this sample. The chain has TRBV28 and TRBJ1-5; D is uncertain. Trimming took 2 bases from V and 0 from J, leaving 8 bases between them. Per germline, CDR1 MDHEN and CDR2 SYDVKM. The CDR3 length is 15 residues. The DNA for the CDR3 is TGTGCCAGCAGTTTAACCGGCTATAGCAATCAGCCCCAGCATTTT. Protein product: CASSLTGYSNQPQHF.

V is TRBV7-9 and J is TRBJ1-6, with D hard to call. This CDR3 contains 16 residues. The V and J ends lost 1 base and 8 bases respectively, with 15 bases between them. CDR1 is SEHNR, CDR2 FQNEAQ, per germline (reference sequence). The CDR3 coding sequence is TGTGCCAGCAGCTTAGGGCCGGCAAGGGTGGATTCACCCCTCCACTTT. Translating it yields CASSLGPARVDSPLHF.

This chain connects TRBV24-1 to TRBJ1-2, with TRBD1 as a possible D gene (5 bases). Germline V CDR1 and CDR2: KGHDR, SFDVKD. V lost 4 bases to trimming and J lost 2 bases, with 10 bases between them. CDR3 length: 14 amino acids. The DNA of the CDR3 is TGTGCCACCAGTGACTGGGACGGCAACTATGGCTACACCTTC. Protein product: CATSDWDGNYGYTF.

This clone came up once. The chain carries TRBV28 and TRBJ1-3, with 8 bases identical to TRBD1. Trimming took 3 bases from V and 0 from J; bases not matched to a gene: 4. The CDR3 sequence is 16 residues long. The germline gives CDR1 MDHEN, CDR2 SYDVKM. In DNA, the CDR3 is TGTGCCAGCAGTTTTGCAGGGGGCGTCTCTGGAAACACCATATATTTT. It translates to CASSFAGGVSGNTIYF.

The CDR3 DNA sequence: TGTGCCTGGACCGGACAGGTTTATAATTCACCCCTCCACTTT. Protein: CAWTGQVYNSPLHF. The chain joins TRBV30 to TRBJ1-6, with 7 bases lining up with TRBD1. V lost 4 bases to trimming and J lost 4 bases; unmatched junction nucleotides: 4. CDR1 and CDR2 (germline): GTSNPN, SVGIG (reference sequence). This CDR3 contains 14 residues.

The genes are TRBV18 and TRBJ2-5, with D perhaps TRBD1 (6 bases). The CDR3 has 16 residues. The V end was cut by 2 bases, the J end by 2 bases, with 15 bases between. Germline V lookup: CDR1 KGHSH, CDR2 LQKENI. This CDR3 is CASSPGRDRFQETQYF. DNA of the CDR3: TGTGCCAGCTCACCAGGTCGTGACAGGTTTCAAGAGACCCAGTACTTC.

The chain employs TRBV3-1 (or the pseudogene TRBV3-2) and TRBJ1-2; 12 nucleotides line up with TRBD1. The CDR3 runs 14 residues. Losses at the gene ends were 4 bases for V and 5 bases for J; bases not matched to a gene: 2. Germline lookup yields CDR1 LGHDT and CDR2 YNNKEL (reference sequence). The CDR3 DNA follows: TGTGCCAGCAGCCGGGACAGGGGGCAGTATGGCTACACCTTC. Encoded protein: CASSRDRGQYGYTF.

The V call is TRBV6-5, the J call TRBJ1-5, with 8 bases fitting TRBD1. V lost 5 bases and J lost 7; bases outside the gene matches: 4. From germline, CDR1 is MNHEY and CDR2 SVGAGI. This CDR3 contains 13 residues. CDR3 loop: CASSRDRWQPQHF. The CDR3, as DNA: TGTGCCAGCAGTCGGGACAGGTGGCAGCCCCAGCATTTT.